This T cell receptor (beta chain) emerged from a study of blood T cell repertoires in COVID-19. Study-wide context: Acute and convalescent COVID-19 specimens originated in the United States, Italy and Spain.

In the authors' workflow: Reference gene primer amplification gave estimated nucleated cell counts. TCRdb's table, derived via immunoSEQ multiplex PCR, lists solely in-frame clones and lacks some. V and J calls and clone size follow that table, whereas D and trimming were derived from the DNA. The sample contains under 250,000 clones, 70% to 90% of which appear only once. The study recruited people aged about 18 to 95 years across approximately 25 US areas. Assignment of participants to cohorts was predicated upon participant-reported clinical history. Trimming took 6 bases from V and 4 from J; bases not matched to a gene: 13. This CDR3 has 16 residues. Germline CDR1 is ENHRY and CDR2 is SYGVKD.

The gene calls are TRBV10-3 and TRBJ1-2, with 8 bases identical to TRBD1. The receptor's source is a woman between 45 and 65 years old with acute COVID-19. Input material: PBMCs or T cells enriched from blood (not recorded which). In nucleotides, the CDR3 is TGTGCCATCAGGGGTACTGGACAGGGCGGTGGCTATGGCTACACCTTC. Translating gives CAIRGTGQGGGYGYTF.